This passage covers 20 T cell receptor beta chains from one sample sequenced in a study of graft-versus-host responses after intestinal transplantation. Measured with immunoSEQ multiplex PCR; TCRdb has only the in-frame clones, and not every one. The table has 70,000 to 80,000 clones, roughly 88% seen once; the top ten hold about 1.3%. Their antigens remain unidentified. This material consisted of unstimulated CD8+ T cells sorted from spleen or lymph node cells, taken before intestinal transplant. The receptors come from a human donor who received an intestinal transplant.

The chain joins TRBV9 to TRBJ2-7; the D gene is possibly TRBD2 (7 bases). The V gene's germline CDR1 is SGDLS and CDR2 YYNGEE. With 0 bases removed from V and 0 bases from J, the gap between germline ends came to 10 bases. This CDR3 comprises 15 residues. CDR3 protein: CASSVGAGASYEQYF. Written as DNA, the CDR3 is TGTGCCAGCAGCGTAGGTGCGGGGGCCTCCTACGAGCAGTACTTC.

The CDR3 DNA reads as TGTGCCAGCAGCTCAGCGCCGGGGACTGAAGCTTTCTTT. This encodes CASSSAPGTEAFF. The chain couples TRBV7-9 to TRBJ1-1; D unclear. The CDR3 consists of 13 residues. Germline CDR1 is SEHNR and CDR2 is FQNEAQ (reference sequence). V lost 4 bases to trimming and J lost 5 bases, with 11 bases between them.

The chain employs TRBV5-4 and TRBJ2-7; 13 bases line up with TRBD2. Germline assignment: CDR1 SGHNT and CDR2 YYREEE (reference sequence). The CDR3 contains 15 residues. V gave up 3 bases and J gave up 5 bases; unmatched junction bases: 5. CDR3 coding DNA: TGTGCCAGCAGCTGGGGACTAGCGGGGAGTGACGAGCAGTACTTC. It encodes CASSWGLAGSDEQYF.

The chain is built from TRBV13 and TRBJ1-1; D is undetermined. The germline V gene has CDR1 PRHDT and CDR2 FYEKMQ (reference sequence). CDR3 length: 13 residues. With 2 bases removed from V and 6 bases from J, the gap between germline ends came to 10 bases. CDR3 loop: CASSLSVESEAFF. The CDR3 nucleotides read TGTGCCAGCAGCTTATCGGTTGAATCTGAAGCTTTCTTT.

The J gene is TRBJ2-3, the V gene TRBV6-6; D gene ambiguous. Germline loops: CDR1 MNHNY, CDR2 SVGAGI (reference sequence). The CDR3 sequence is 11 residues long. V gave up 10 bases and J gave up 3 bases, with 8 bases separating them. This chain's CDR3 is CATRVTDTQYF. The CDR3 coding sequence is TGTGCCACCCGAGTGACAGATACGCAGTATTTT.

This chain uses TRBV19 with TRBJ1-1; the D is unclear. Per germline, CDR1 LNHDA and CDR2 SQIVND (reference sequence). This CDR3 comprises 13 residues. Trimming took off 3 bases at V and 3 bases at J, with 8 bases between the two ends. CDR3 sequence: CASSIFGYTEAFF. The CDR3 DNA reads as TGTGCCAGTAGTATTTTCGGTTACACTGAAGCTTTCTTT.

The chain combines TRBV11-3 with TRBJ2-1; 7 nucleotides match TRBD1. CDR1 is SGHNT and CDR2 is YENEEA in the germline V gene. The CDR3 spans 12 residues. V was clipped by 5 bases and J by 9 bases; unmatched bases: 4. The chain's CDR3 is CASSPPGGEQFF. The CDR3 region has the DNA TGTGCCAGCAGCCCCCCAGGGGGTGAGCAGTTCTTC.

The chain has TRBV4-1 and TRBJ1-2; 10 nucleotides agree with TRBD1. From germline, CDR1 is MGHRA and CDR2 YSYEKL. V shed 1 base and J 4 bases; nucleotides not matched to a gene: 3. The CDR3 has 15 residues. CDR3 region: CASSQVGQGGYGYTF. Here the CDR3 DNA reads TGCGCCAGCAGCCAAGTTGGACAGGGGGGCTATGGCTACACCTTC.

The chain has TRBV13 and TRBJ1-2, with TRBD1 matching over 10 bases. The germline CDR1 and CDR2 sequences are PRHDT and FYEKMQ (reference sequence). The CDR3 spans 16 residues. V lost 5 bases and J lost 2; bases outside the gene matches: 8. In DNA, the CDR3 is TGTGCCAGCAGCACAACTACGGGACAGGGGAACTATGGCTACACCTTC. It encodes CASSTTTGQGNYGYTF.

The CDR3 loop reads CASSPGDRGGFF. The CDR3 DNA follows: TGTGCCAGCAGCCCCGGGGACAGGGGCGGTTTCTTT. V gene TRBV7-8 combines with J gene TRBJ1-1, with TRBD1 identical over 10 bases. This CDR3 region has 12 residues. The V and J ends lost 5 bases and 13 bases, in that order; junction bases with no gene match: 7. From germline, CDR1 is SGHVS and CDR2 FQNEAQ.

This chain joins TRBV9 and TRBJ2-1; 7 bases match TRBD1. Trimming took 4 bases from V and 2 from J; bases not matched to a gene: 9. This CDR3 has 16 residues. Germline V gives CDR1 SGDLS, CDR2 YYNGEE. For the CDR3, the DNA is TGTGCCAGCAGCCCCCCCGGGACAGCAACCTACAATGAGCAGTTCTTC. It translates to CASSPPGTATYNEQFF.

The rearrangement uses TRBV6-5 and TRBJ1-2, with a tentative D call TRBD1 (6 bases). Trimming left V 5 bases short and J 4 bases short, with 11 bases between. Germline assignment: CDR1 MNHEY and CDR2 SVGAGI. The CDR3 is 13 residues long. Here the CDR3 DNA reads TGTGCCAGCAGTCTTACAGGGACCTATGGCTACACCTTC. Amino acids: CASSLTGTYGYTF.

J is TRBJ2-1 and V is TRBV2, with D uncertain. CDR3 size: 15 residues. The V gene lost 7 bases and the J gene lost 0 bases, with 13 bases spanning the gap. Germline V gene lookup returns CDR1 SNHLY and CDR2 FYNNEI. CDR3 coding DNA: TGTGCCAGCACGTTCTGGTTGAGCTCCTACAATGAGCAGTTCTTC. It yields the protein CASTFWLSSYNEQFF.

As DNA, the CDR3 is TGTGCCAGCAGCGTAGGCGGGTCCGGGGCCAACGTCCTGACTTTC. Its protein is CASSVGGSGANVLTF. V usage is TRBV9 and J usage is TRBJ2-6, with TRBD2 as a possible D gene (5 bases). The CDR3 totals 15 residues. Trimming removed 0 bases at V and 4 bases at J, with 8 bases between. CDR1 SGDLS and CDR2 YYNGEE come from the germline V gene. Supplemented by reference TRBV9 and TRBJ2-6, the full variable domain reads DSGVTQTPKHLITATGQRVTLRCSPRSGDLSVYWYQQSLDQGLQFLIQYYNGEERAKGNILERFSAQQFPDLHSELNLSSLELGDSALYFCASSVGGSGANVLTFGAGSRLTVL.

Here the CDR3 reads CASSRTGTLLNEQFF. CDR3 bases: TGTGCCAGCAGCCGCACCGGGACTCTACTAAATGAGCAGTTCTTC. The J gene is TRBJ2-1, the V gene TRBV9, with D possibly TRBD2 on 6 matching bases. This CDR3 comprises 15 residues. The germline CDR1 and CDR2 sequences are SGDLS and YYNGEE. Trimming removed 4 bases at V and 7 bases at J, with 18 bases between.

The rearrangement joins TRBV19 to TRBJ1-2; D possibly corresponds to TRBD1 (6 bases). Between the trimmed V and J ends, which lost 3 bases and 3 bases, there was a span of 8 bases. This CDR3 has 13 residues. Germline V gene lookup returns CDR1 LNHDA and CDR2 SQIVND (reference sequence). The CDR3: CASSIRTDYGYTF. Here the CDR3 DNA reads TGTGCCAGTAGTATCAGGACAGACTATGGCTACACCTTC.

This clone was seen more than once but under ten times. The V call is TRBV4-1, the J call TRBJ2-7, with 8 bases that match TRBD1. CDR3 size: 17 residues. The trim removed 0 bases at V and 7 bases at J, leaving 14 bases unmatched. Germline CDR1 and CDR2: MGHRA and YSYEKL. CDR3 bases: TGCGCCAGCAGCCAAGATCGAGTGGCAGGGGGCTCTAGGGAGCAGTACTTC. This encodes CASSQDRVAGGSREQYF.

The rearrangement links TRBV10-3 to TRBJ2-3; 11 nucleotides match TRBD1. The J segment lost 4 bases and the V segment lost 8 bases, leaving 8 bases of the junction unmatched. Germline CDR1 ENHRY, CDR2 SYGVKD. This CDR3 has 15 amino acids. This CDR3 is CAIRGGQGVPDTQYF. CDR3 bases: TGTGCCATCCGGGGGGGACAGGGGGTTCCAGATACGCAGTATTTT.

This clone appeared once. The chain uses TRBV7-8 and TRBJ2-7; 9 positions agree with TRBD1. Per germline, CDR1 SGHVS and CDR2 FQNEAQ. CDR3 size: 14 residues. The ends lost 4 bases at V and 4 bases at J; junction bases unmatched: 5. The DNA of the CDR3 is TGTGCCAGCAGCTGGGGACAGGGAATGTACGAGCAGTACTTC. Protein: CASSWGQGMYEQYF.

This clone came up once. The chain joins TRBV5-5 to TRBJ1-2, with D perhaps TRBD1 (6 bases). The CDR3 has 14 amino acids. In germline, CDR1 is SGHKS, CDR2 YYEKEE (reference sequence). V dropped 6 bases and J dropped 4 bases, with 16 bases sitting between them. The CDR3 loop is CASTPGGSSYGYTF. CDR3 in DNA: TGTGCCAGCACCCCTGGGGGCTCCTCCTATGGCTACACCTTC.